This T cell receptor beta chain originates from a study of T cell repertoires in cytomegalovirus infection. On the study more broadly: CMV infection plus the matching HLA type was flagged by public TCR beta signatures. Findings and limits, study-wide: Frequencies of public TCR beta families were cumulated, and this identified carriers of CMV plus the relevant HLA. CMV-specific HLA-C-restricted TCR beta clonotypes dominated the ex vivo response.

Regarding this clonotype: No antigen is known for it.

TCRdb fed the reads into MiXCR, producing one record per CDR3 protein. This table holds around 290,000 distinct CDR3 sequences, about 25% found once. Germline V gene lookup returns CDR1 MNHEY and CDR2 SVGEGT. This CDR3 is built from 13 residues. Between the trimmed V and J ends, which lost 5 bases and 2 bases, there was a span of 10 bases. The origin of this receptor is a human donor in good health (CMV status not recorded). Some clones in this sample may be carry-over from other donors' samples. The chain couples TRBV6-2 or TRBV6-3 to TRBJ2-7; weak D call: TRBD1 (5 bases). Material for sequencing was PBMCs. The CDR3 region has the DNA TGTGCCAGCAGTAGGACAAGGACCTACGAGCAGTACTTC. Translating gives CASSRTRTYEQYF.